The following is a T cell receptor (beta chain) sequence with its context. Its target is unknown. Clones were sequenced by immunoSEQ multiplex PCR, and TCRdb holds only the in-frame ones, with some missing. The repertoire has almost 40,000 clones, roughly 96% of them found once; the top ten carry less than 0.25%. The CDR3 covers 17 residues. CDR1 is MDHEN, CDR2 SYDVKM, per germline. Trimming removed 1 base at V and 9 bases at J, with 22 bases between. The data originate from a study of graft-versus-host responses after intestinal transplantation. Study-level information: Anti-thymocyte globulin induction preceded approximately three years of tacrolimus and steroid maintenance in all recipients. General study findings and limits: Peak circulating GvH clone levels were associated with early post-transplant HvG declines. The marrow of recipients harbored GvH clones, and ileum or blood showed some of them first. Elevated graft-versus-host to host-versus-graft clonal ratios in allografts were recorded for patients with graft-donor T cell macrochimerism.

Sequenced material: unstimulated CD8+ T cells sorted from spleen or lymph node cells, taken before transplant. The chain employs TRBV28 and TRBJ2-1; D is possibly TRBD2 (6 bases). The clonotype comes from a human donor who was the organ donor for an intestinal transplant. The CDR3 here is CASSLFPRYRGLAEQFF. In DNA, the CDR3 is TGTGCCAGCAGTTTATTTCCCCGTTACCGGGGGTTGGCTGAGCAGTTCTTC.